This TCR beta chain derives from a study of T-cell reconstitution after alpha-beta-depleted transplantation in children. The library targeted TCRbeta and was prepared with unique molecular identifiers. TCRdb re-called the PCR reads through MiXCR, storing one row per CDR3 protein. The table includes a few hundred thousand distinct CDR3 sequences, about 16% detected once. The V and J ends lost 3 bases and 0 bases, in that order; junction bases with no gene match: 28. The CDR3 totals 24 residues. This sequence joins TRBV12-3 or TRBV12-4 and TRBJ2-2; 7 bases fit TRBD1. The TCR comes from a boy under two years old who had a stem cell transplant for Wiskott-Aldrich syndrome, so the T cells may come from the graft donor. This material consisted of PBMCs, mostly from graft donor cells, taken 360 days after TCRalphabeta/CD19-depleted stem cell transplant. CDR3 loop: CASSLTLGKQTGIWSLANTGELFF. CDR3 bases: TGTGCCAGCAGTTTGACCCTAGGAAAACAGACAGGGATTTGGTCCCTCGCGAACACCGGGGAGCTGTTTTTT.